These T cell receptor beta chains were read from a single sample in a study of somatic mutations in cytotoxic T cells in rheumatoid arthritis. Clones were read by immunoSEQ multiplex PCR, and TCRdb kept only the in-frame ones, dropping some. The sample has roughly 20,000 clones, approximately 80% seen once. The sample consisted of CD8+ T cells sorted from blood. These TCRs come from an adult with rheumatoid arthritis. Each CDR3 is given with its conserved first and last residue. Each record gives: V gene, D gene, clone size, J gene, CDR3 DNA, CDR3 protein. D genes are given only for firm matches. Not every row has a clone size; where given, it reads once, few, many or a size class.

V: TRBV6-5
D: NA
size: few
J: TRBJ1-2
DNA: TGTGCCAGCAGCCTAATTACGGGGGCGGGGTATGGCTACACCTTC
CDR3: CASSLITGAGYGYTF

V: TRBV27
D: TRBD2
size: NA
J: TRBJ2-1
DNA: TGTGCCAGCAGTTTATTGGCTAGCGGGGGACTGACCCTCGGCAATGAGCAGTTCTTC
CDR3: CASSLLASGGLTLGNEQFF

V: TRBV10-3
D: TRBD1
size: NA
J: TRBJ1-2
DNA: TGTGCCATCAGTGAGTCAAAAGGGGGCGAAGGCTATGGCTACACCTTC
CDR3: CAISESKGGEGYGYTF

V: TRBV7-9
D: TRBD2
size: NA
J: TRBJ2-2
DNA: TGTGCCAGCAGGCGAGCCCCTAGCGGGAGGGGTACCGGGGAGCTGTTTTTT
CDR3: CASRRAPSGRGTGELFF

V: TRBV5-1
D: NA
size: once
J: TRBJ1-5
DNA: TGCGCCAGCAGTCTAGGGAGGGACAATCAGCCCCAGCATTTT
CDR3: CASSLGRDNQPQHF

V: TRBV2
D: NA
size: NA
J: TRBJ1-1
DNA: TGTGCCAGCTCGTATTCAGGGGTTGAGGACACTGAAGCTTTCTTT
CDR3: CASSYSGVEDTEAFF

V: TRBV9
D: NA
size: once
J: TRBJ2-1
DNA: TGTGCCAGCAGTGCCTCCTGGGGGGGCCGATTGGATGAGCAGTTCTTC
CDR3: CASSASWGGRLDEQFF

V: TRBV7-9
D: TRBD1
size: NA
J: TRBJ2-5
DNA: TGTGCCAGCAGCCCACGGACAGGGGGTTTCTCAGAGACCCAGTACTTC
CDR3: CASSPRTGGFSETQYF

V: TRBV6-5
D: TRBD1
size: NA
J: TRBJ2-1
DNA: TGTGCCAGCAGCTTCGGACAGGGGACCTACAATGAGCAGTTCTTC
CDR3: CASSFGQGTYNEQFF

V: TRBV14
D: TRBD1
size: few
J: TRBJ1-1
DNA: TGTGCCAGCAGCCCGGGACAGGGGTGGGCTTTCTTT
CDR3: CASSPGQGWAFF

V: TRBV7-6
D: NA
size: NA
J: TRBJ2-3
DNA: TGTGCCAGCAGCCCATGGGTGGCGGCAGATACGCAGTATTTT
CDR3: CASSPWVAADTQYF

V: TRBV4-2
D: NA
size: few
J: TRBJ1-4
DNA: TGTGCCAGCAGCCAGCCCATTCGGCAGGATTATGCAACTAATGAAAAACTGTTTTTT
CDR3: CASSQPIRQDYATNEKLFF

V: TRBV7-9
D: NA
size: once
J: TRBJ2-1
DNA: TGTGCCAGCAGCTTACCCGGTGTAGGCTCCTACAATGAGCAGTTCTTC
CDR3: CASSLPGVGSYNEQFF

V: TRBV2
D: NA
size: once
J: TRBJ1-1
DNA: TGTGCCAGCAGTGGACAGATGAACACTGAAGCTTTCTTT
CDR3: CASSGQMNTEAFF

V: TRBV5-1
D: TRBD2
size: NA
J: TRBJ2-1
DNA: TGCGCCAGCAGCTTAACCGGGACTAGGAGTTACAATGAGCAGTTCTTC
CDR3: CASSLTGTRSYNEQFF

V: TRBV5-1
D: NA
size: NA
J: TRBJ1-2
DNA: TGCGCCAGCAGCTTGGAGCCGGGGAACTATGGCTACACCTTC
CDR3: CASSLEPGNYGYTF

V: TRBV6-4
D: TRBD2
size: few
J: TRBJ2-3
DNA: TGTGCCAGCAGTGACCGTGGCGGGGGAAGCACAGATACGCAGTATTTT
CDR3: CASSDRGGGSTDTQYF

V: TRBV29-1
D: NA
size: NA
J: TRBJ2-7
DNA: TGCAGCGTTCAGGGGACAAACTACTCCTACGAGCAGTACTTC
CDR3: CSVQGTNYSYEQYF

V: TRBV18
D: NA
size: NA
J: TRBJ2-5
DNA: TGTGCCAGCTCATCCGACAGGACTACCCAAGAGACCCAGTACTTC
CDR3: CASSSDRTTQETQYF

V: TRBV7-6
D: TRBD2
size: NA
J: TRBJ2-1
DNA: TGTGCCAGCAGCTTTAGCGGGAGCTCCTACAATGAGCAGTTCTTC
CDR3: CASSFSGSSYNEQFF

V: TRBV10-3
D: TRBD2
size: NA
J: TRBJ2-7
DNA: TGTGCCATCAGTGGGGGCGCGGGAGGCCCCTACGAGCAGTACTTC
CDR3: CAISGGAGGPYEQYF

V: TRBV4-3
D: NA
size: NA
J: TRBJ2-5
DNA: TGCGCCAGCAGCCAAGACTTGAGGGGTTTTGGAGAGACCCAGTACTTC
CDR3: CASSQDLRGFGETQYF

V: TRBV9
D: NA
size: NA
J: TRBJ2-1
DNA: TGTGCCAGCAGCGTAGGGGATAGTCAGTATGAGCAGTTCTTC
CDR3: CASSVGDSQYEQFF

V: TRBV7-8
D: NA
size: NA
J: TRBJ1-1
DNA: TGTGCCAGCAGCTTGGTGAACACTGAAGCTTTCTTT
CDR3: CASSLVNTEAFF

V: TRBV27
D: NA
size: once
J: TRBJ2-1
DNA: TGTGCCAGCAAAACAGGTCGGAATGAGCAGTTCTTC
CDR3: CASKTGRNEQFF

V: TRBV11-3
D: NA
size: NA
J: TRBJ1-2
DNA: TGTGCCAGCAGCTTAGATGTATTTGACAGAACTAACTATGGCTACACCTTC
CDR3: CASSLDVFDRTNYGYTF

V: TRBV21-1
D: NA
size: NA
J: TRBJ1-4
DNA: TGTGCCAGCAGCAGGCCTTGGACGGGAAAGATTAGTGAAAAACTGTTTTTT
CDR3: CASSRPWTGKISEKLFF

V: TRBV19
D: NA
size: NA
J: TRBJ1-1
DNA: TGTGCCAGTAGTATAGGTTGGGCCAACACTGAAGCTTTCTTT
CDR3: CASSIGWANTEAFF

V: TRBV23-1
D: NA
size: NA
J: TRBJ1-2
DNA: TGCGCCAGCAGTCAACGGACCCGGGAACCAAACTATGGCTACACCTTC
CDR3: CASSQRTREPNYGYTF

V: TRBV7-9
D: NA
size: NA
J: TRBJ2-1
DNA: TGTGCCAGCAGGAGTGGAGGGTCCATCAACAATGAGCAGTTCTTC
CDR3: CASRSGGSINNEQFF

V: TRBV4-2
D: NA
size: NA
J: TRBJ2-1
DNA: TGTGCCAGCAGCCAAGATGGAGGAACGTCCTACAATGAGCAGTTCTTC
CDR3: CASSQDGGTSYNEQFF

V: TRBV2
D: NA
size: NA
J: TRBJ2-5
DNA: TGTGCCAGCATTCCGCCGGACACCCAAGAGACCCAGTACTTC
CDR3: CASIPPDTQETQYF

V: TRBV4-1
D: TRBD2
size: once
J: TRBJ2-3
DNA: TGCGCCAGCAGCTTACGACTAGCGGGAGAGGCAGATACGCAGTATTTT
CDR3: CASSLRLAGEADTQYF

V: TRBV7-9
D: NA
size: NA
J: TRBJ2-7
DNA: TGTGCCAGCAGCGGCCATGGGGGGAGCTCCTACGAGCAGTACTTC
CDR3: CASSGHGGSSYEQYF

V: TRBV4-3
D: TRBD1
size: NA
J: TRBJ1-1
DNA: TGCGCCAGCAGCCACGATATTGACAGGGGGCAAACAGAAGCTTTCTTT
CDR3: CASSHDIDRGQTEAFF

V: TRBV6-1
D: TRBD1
size: NA
J: TRBJ2-3
DNA: TGTGCCAGCAGTGGCACTCCAGGGGGCGCAGGCCCATACACAGATACGCAGTATTTT
CDR3: CASSGTPGGAGPYTDTQYF

V: TRBV13
D: TRBD1
size: NA
J: TRBJ2-1
DNA: TGTGCCAGCAGCCCCAAGGGACAGGGGTACAATGAGCAGTTCTTC
CDR3: CASSPKGQGYNEQFF

V: TRBV4-1
D: NA
size: few
J: TRBJ2-7
DNA: TGCGCCAGCAGCCAAGAGATGTCTCCGGGTTACGAGCAGTACTTC
CDR3: CASSQEMSPGYEQYF

V: TRBV15
D: TRBD1
size: NA
J: TRBJ2-1
DNA: TGTGCCACCAGCACGGACAGGGCGGGGTTCAATGAGCAGTTCTTC
CDR3: CATSTDRAGFNEQFF

V: TRBV2
D: NA
size: NA
J: TRBJ1-1
DNA: TGTGCCAGCAGCGACCCTACCCAGGGTTTAAGCACTGAAGCTTTCTTT
CDR3: CASSDPTQGLSTEAFF

V: TRBV11-2
D: NA
size: NA
J: TRBJ2-1
DNA: TGTGCCAGCAGCCGGGGCTCCTACAATGAGCAGTTCTTC
CDR3: CASSRGSYNEQFF

V: TRBV5-4
D: TRBD1
size: NA
J: TRBJ1-2
DNA: TGTGCCAGCAGACCGACAGGGGGGCCCGCTGGCTACACCTTC
CDR3: CASRPTGGPAGYTF

V: TRBV4-1
D: NA
size: NA
J: TRBJ1-2
DNA: TGCGCCAGCAGCCAAGCGGGACTGCCTTATCTGGGCTATGGCTACACCTTC
CDR3: CASSQAGLPYLGYGYTF

V: TRBV6-1
D: NA
size: NA
J: TRBJ1-5
DNA: TGTGCCAGCAACTCGGCCGGTTATCAGCCCCAGCATTTT
CDR3: CASNSAGYQPQHF

V: TRBV18
D: NA
size: NA
J: TRBJ2-5
DNA: TGTGCCAGCTCACCACCGATCGGGGGAGAGACCCAGTACTTC
CDR3: CASSPPIGGETQYF

V: TRBV7-9
D: NA
size: NA
J: TRBJ2-3
DNA: TGTGCCAGCAGCTCACTCGTCTCGACAGCGCAATACCCGCAGTATTTT
CDR3: CASSSLVSTAQYPQYF

V: TRBV19
D: NA
size: NA
J: TRBJ2-2
DNA: TGTGCCAGTGGCCCCTCAGACAGCCCCAACACCGGGGAGCTGTTTTTT
CDR3: CASGPSDSPNTGELFF

V: TRBV7-9
D: NA
size: few
J: TRBJ1-1
DNA: TGTGCCAGCAGCTCCTCAGTTTGGGGCGACTTGAAGACGGCTGAAGCTTTCTTT
CDR3: CASSSSVWGDLKTAEAFF

V: TRBV10-1
D: TRBD2
size: few
J: TRBJ2-2
DNA: TGCGCCAGCAGAACGGGAGGTCGGGAGCTGTTTTTT
CDR3: CASRTGGRELFF

V: TRBV7-9
D: NA
size: few
J: TRBJ1-5
DNA: TGTGCCAGCAGCTTAGGACAAAGCAATCAGCCCCAGCATTTT
CDR3: CASSLGQSNQPQHF

V: TRBV4-1
D: TRBD2
size: NA
J: TRBJ2-3
DNA: TGCGCCAGCAGCCGAGTACTAGCGGCAACTAGCACAGATACGCAGTATTTT
CDR3: CASSRVLAATSTDTQYF

V: TRBV7-3
D: TRBD2
size: NA
J: TRBJ2-3
DNA: TGTGCCAGCAGCTTGGGCGGGGGGGTCGGAGATACGCAGTATTTT
CDR3: CASSLGGGVGDTQYF

V: TRBV29-1
D: NA
size: NA
J: TRBJ1-4
DNA: TGCAGCCCCCTTTGGGCCCAAGGAACTAATGAAAAACTGTTTTTT
CDR3: CSPLWAQGTNEKLFF

V: TRBV7-8
D: TRBD1
size: few
J: TRBJ1-1
DNA: TGTGCCAGCAGCTTGAGGGGGCCCACTGAAGCTTTCTTT
CDR3: CASSLRGPTEAFF

V: TRBV7-9
D: NA
size: NA
J: TRBJ2-3
DNA: TGTGCCAGCAGCTTCGGACTTGCCACAGATACGCAGTATTTT
CDR3: CASSFGLATDTQYF

V: TRBV9
D: NA
size: NA
J: TRBJ2-1
DNA: TGTGCCAGCAGCGTAGTTGAGATGGGTGGGAATGAGCAGTTCTTC
CDR3: CASSVVEMGGNEQFF

V: TRBV2
D: NA
size: NA
J: TRBJ2-3
DNA: TGTGCCAGCAGTGAAGGCGGACCCGTCACAGATACGCAGTATTTT
CDR3: CASSEGGPVTDTQYF